The rows below give T cell receptor beta chains drawn from one sample of a study of T cell responses to AZD1222 COVID-19 vaccine. The assay was immunoSEQ multiplex PCR, and TCRdb's table has in-frame clones only and misses some. The table includes about 64,000 clones, under 95% detected once. Source: peripheral blood, taken 28 days after the second dose of the MenACWY control vaccine. These receptor sequences come from an adult who received the MenACWY meningococcal vaccine as a control. Both conserved end residues are part of each CDR3. Each record gives: V gene, D gene, clone size, J gene, CDR3 protein, CDR3 DNA. The D gene is left open where the match is weak. Part of the rows lack a size; the others show once, few, many or a class for expanded clones.

>TRBV21-1|NA|NA|TRBJ2-1
CASSTRDPAPDEQFF
TGTGCCAGCAGCACCCGGGACCCCGCGCCCGATGAGCAGTTCTTC
>TRBV28|NA|NA|TRBJ1-1
CASSPPPGWANTEAFF
TGTGCCAGCAGCCCACCCCCCGGCTGGGCGAACACTGAAGCTTTCTTT
>TRBV2|TRBD1|NA|TRBJ2-2
CASSESKRQGFAGTGELFF
TGTGCCAGCAGTGAGTCTAAGAGACAGGGTTTCGCCGGAACCGGGGAGCTGTTTTTT
>TRBV13|TRBD1|NA|TRBJ2-2
CASSLGRQGAMGELFF
TGTGCCAGCAGCTTAGGAAGACAGGGGGCAATGGGGGAGCTGTTTTTT
>TRBV28|NA|NA|TRBJ1-4
CASSLGSNEKLFF
TGTGCCAGCAGTTTAGGTTCTAATGAAAAACTGTTTTTT
>TRBV10-3|TRBD2|NA|TRBJ2-1
CAISESTSAYNEQFF
TGTGCCATCAGTGAATCTACTAGCGCCTACAATGAGCAGTTCTTC
>TRBV5-1|NA|once|TRBJ2-7
CASSLGSGFDEQYF
TGCGCCAGCAGCTTGGGGTCAGGGTTTGACGAGCAGTACTTC
>TRBV14|TRBD2|NA|TRBJ2-1
CASSPGGGSYNEQFF
TGTGCCAGCAGTCCCGGGGGAGGGTCCTACAATGAGCAGTTCTTC
>TRBV10-3|NA|NA|TRBJ2-2
CAISESTAGPTGELFF
TGTGCCATCAGTGAGTCGACGGCAGGTCCCACCGGGGAGCTGTTTTTT
>TRBV27|NA|NA|TRBJ1-6
CASSLSKGSPLHF
TGTGCCAGCAGTTTATCCAAGGGCTCACCCCTCCACTTT
>TRBV7-2|NA|once|TRBJ1-1
CASSFQGSLNTEAFF
TGTGCCAGCAGCTTTCAGGGGTCACTGAACACTGAAGCTTTCTTT
>TRBV11-2|NA|NA|TRBJ2-1
CASSLGEGNEQFF
TGTGCCAGCAGCCTCGGAGAGGGGAATGAGCAGTTCTTC
>TRBV7-2|NA|few|TRBJ1-6
CASAKYREPRGNSPLHF
TGTGCCAGCGCTAAGTACAGGGAGCCTAGGGGAAATTCACCCCTCCACTTT
>TRBV4-3|TRBD1|NA|TRBJ1-2
CASSQGTGLKGYGYTF
TGCGCCAGCAGCCAAGGGACAGGGCTGAAGGGCTATGGCTACACCTTC
>TRBV7-9|TRBD1|NA|TRBJ1-5
CASSLSGTGSQPQHF
TGTGCCAGCAGCCTTTCCGGGACAGGGAGTCAGCCCCAGCATTTT
>TRBV28|TRBD2|NA|TRBJ2-1
CASSPVAGGRDEQFF
TGTGCCAGCAGTCCAGTGGCGGGGGGTAGAGATGAGCAGTTCTTC
>TRBV19|NA|NA|TRBJ2-3
CASSIDVQGGTDTQYF
TGTGCCAGTAGTATAGATGTCCAAGGGGGAACAGATACGCAGTATTTT
>TRBV5-6|NA|medium-sized|TRBJ2-7
CASSFRSRSYEQYF
TGTGCCAGCAGCTTCCGGTCACGCTCCTACGAGCAGTACTTC
>TRBV6-5|TRBD1|NA|TRBJ1-1
CASSPGTGTEAFF
TGTGCCAGCAGTCCCGGGACAGGGACTGAAGCTTTCTTT
>TRBV19|TRBD1|NA|TRBJ1-1
CASRQGGTEAFF
TGTGCCAGTCGACAGGGCGGCACTGAAGCTTTCTTT
>TRBV9|NA|NA|TRBJ2-2
CASCRVITGELFF
TGTGCCAGCTGTCGAGTAATCACCGGGGAGCTGTTTTTT
>TRBV9|NA|NA|TRBJ2-1
CASSVESEQFF
TGTGCCAGCAGCGTAGAGTCGGAGCAGTTCTTC